This is a list of T cell receptor beta chains from one sample in a study of CD8 T cells in ankylosing spondylitis. In TCRdb, the 5' RACE reads were re-called with MiXCR into one record per CDR3 protein. The table lists approximately 340,000 distinct CDR3 sequences, about 15% of them singletons. The specimen was blood, either unsorted or a sorted T cell fraction (not recorded which). The source is a male donor with ankylosing spondylitis or in good health (not recorded which). CDR3s include the opening cysteine and the closing phenylalanine or tryptophan. D genes are given only for firm matches.

j_gene	d_gene	v_gene	CDR3aa
TRBJ1-1	-	TRBV7-7	CASSSSKNTEAFF
TRBJ2-3	TRBD2	TRBV7-2	CACRGVTDTQYF
TRBJ2-1	-	TRBV4-1	CASSPTELGYNEQFF
TRBJ2-7	-	TRBV7-8	CASSLGAGRNEQYF
TRBJ1-1	-	TRBV4-1	CASSAPDRNTEAFF
TRBJ2-4	TRBD2	TRBV30	CALEREGENIQYF
TRBJ2-7	TRBD2	TRBV4-1	CASSQFSGGASYEQYF
TRBJ1-1	TRBD1	TRBV4-1	CASSHPDRVGTEAFF
TRBJ1-5	-	TRBV12-3/TRBV12-4	CASSFRGPQHF
TRBJ2-3	-	TRBV6-2/TRBV6-3	CASRPFERVSTDTQYF
TRBJ2-2	-	TRBV5-1	CASSLGQDTGELFF
TRBJ2-5	-	TRBV2	CASSRASRYQETQYF
TRBJ1-4	TRBD1	TRBV7-9	CASSPGQGNEKLFF
TRBJ2-7	TRBD1	TRBV27	CASSLWDRDGEQYF
TRBJ2-4	-	TRBV7-9	CASSSPGALNIQYF
TRBJ2-7	-	TRBV4-1	CASSQRDSYEQYF
TRBJ2-1	TRBD2	TRBV5-4	CASSSLPSGLPNEQFF
TRBJ1-1	TRBD1	TRBV4-1	CASSQARTGGTEAFF
TRBJ1-2	-	TRBV20-1	CSASIRAAGPRYGYTF
TRBJ1-5	TRBD1	TRBV4-1	CASSRLPGTGGGNQPQHF
TRBJ2-3	TRBD1	TRBV4-1	CASSQVQGVTDTQYF
TRBJ2-1	TRBD2	TRBV7-2	CASNLLAVSYNEQFF
TRBJ2-1	TRBD2	TRBV7-2	CASSSASGSYNEQFF
TRBJ2-7	-	TRBV7-9	CASSDLGGADEQYF
TRBJ1-4	TRBD1	TRBV6-1	CASSRDSGSPNEKLFF
TRBJ2-5	-	TRBV5-1	CASSLVAAVEETQYF
TRBJ1-4	-	TRBV12-3/TRBV12-4	CASTYDGRKLFF
TRBJ2-7	-	TRBV7-9	CASSFSYEQYF
TRBJ1-1	-	TRBV24-1	CATSGGENTEAFF
TRBJ2-7	-	TRBV30	CAWSAGTALMGEQYF
TRBJ1-6	-	TRBV3-1	CASSPAGQYNSPLHF
TRBJ1-2	-	TRBV5-1	CASSSTGSANYGYTF
TRBJ1-1	-	TRBV4-1	CASSQDRSGSTEAFF
TRBJ2-7	TRBD2	TRBV6-1	CASGPSGRYEQYF
TRBJ2-1	-	TRBV7-2	CASSSTGLEFNEQFF
TRBJ2-3	-	TRBV3-1	CASSQGASRTDTQYF
TRBJ2-1	-	TRBV11-3	CASSRSAGQWSYNEQFF
TRBJ2-3	TRBD2	TRBV4-1	CASSQVSLAGGGTDTQYF
TRBJ2-1	-	TRBV12-3/TRBV12-4	CASGQTVYNEQFF
TRBJ2-2	TRBD1	TRBV12-3/TRBV12-4	CASSYGDRMNTGELFF
TRBJ2-3	TRBD2	TRBV4-1	CASSQGLAASTDTQYF
TRBJ2-7	-	TRBV7-8	CASSLSTYPEQYF
TRBJ2-4	-	TRBV5-6	CASSPLEADKNIQYF
TRBJ1-1	-	TRBV12-3/TRBV12-4	CASSNSLGAFF
TRBJ2-3	-	TRBV5-6	CASSRRAGTDTQYF
TRBJ2-3	-	TRBV7-2	CASSLARAVSTDTQYF
TRBJ1-1	-	TRBV6-1	CASSPPGNSEAFF
TRBJ2-3	-	TRBV12-5	CASGLGRDLTRTDTQYF
TRBJ1-6	TRBD1	TRBV5-6	CASSLDRRGSSPLHF
TRBJ1-3	-	TRBV11-2	CASSFRPQGNTIYF
TRBJ1-5	TRBD1	TRBV7-9	CASSASTGDNQPQHF
TRBJ1-1	TRBD1	TRBV12-3/TRBV12-4	CASSPTGEGTEAFF
TRBJ2-7	-	TRBV20-1	CSARVLGAGVYYEQYF